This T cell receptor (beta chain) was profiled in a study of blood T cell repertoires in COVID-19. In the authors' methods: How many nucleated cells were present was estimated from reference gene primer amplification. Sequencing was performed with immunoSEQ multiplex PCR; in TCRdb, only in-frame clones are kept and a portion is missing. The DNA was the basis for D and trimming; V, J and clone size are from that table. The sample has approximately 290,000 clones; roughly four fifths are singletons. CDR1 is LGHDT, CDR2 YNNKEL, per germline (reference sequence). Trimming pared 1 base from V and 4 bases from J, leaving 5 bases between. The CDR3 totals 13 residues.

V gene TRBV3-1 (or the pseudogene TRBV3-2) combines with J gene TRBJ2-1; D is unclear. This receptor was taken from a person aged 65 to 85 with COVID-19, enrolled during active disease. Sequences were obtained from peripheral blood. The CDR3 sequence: CASSQVPYNEQFF. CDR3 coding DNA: TGTGCCAGCAGCCAAGTTCCGTACAATGAGCAGTTCTTC.